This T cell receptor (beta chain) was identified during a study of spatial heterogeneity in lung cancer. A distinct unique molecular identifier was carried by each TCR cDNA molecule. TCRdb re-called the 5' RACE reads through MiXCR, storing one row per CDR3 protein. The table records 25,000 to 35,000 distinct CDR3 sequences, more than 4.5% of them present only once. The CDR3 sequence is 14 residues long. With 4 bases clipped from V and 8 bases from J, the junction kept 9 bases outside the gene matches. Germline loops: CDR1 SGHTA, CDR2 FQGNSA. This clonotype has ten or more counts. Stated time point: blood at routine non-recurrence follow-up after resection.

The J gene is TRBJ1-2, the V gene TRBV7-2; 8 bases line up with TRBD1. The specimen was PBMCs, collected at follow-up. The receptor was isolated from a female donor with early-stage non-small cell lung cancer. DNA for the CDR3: TGTGCCAGCAGCTCCCGGACAGGGCTGGAAGGCTACACCTTC. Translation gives CASSSRTGLEGYTF. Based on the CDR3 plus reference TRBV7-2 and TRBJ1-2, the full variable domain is GAGVSQSPSNKVTEKGKDVELRCDPISGHTALYWYRQSLGQGLEFLIYFQGNSAPDKSGLPSDRFSAERTGGSVSTLTIQRTQQEDSAVYLCASSSRTGLEGYTFGSGTRLTVV.